The next 32 T cell receptor beta chains were all read from a single sample in a study of blood T cell repertoires in COVID-19. Data came from immunoSEQ multiplex PCR; TCRdb stores just in-frame clones and leaves some out. Here the sample spans fewer than 200,000 clones, around four fifths being singletons. The sequenced sample consisted of peripheral blood. These receptor sequences come from a woman at least 80 years old with COVID-19, enrolled during active disease.

This clone was detected a few times. CDR3 in DNA: TGCGCCAGCAGCCGGACATTGAACACTGAAGCTTTCTTT. Translation: CASSRTLNTEAFF. V gene TRBV10-1 combines with J gene TRBJ1-1, with TRBD1 as a possible D gene (5 bases). In germline, CDR1 is WNHNN, CDR2 SYGVQD (reference sequence). Between the trimmed V and J ends, which lost 6 bases and 0 bases, there was a span of 8 bases. The CDR3 is 13 residues long.

The chain has TRBV7-2 and TRBJ2-3; 9 nucleotides line up with TRBD2. This CDR3 region has 14 residues. Trimming removed 11 bases from V and 0 bases from J; junction bases left unmatched: 6. The germline gives CDR1 SGHTA, CDR2 FQGNSA. The CDR3 region is CASTTSGSTDTQYF. CDR3 DNA: TGTGCCTCCACAACTAGCGGGAGCACAGATACGCAGTATTTT.

The chain uses TRBV19 and TRBJ1-2; a possible D gene is TRBD1 (6 bases). Germline CDR1 LNHDA, CDR2 SQIVND (reference sequence). This CDR3 contains 15 residues. Trimming took off 5 bases at V and 7 bases at J, with 20 bases between the two ends. Here the CDR3 DNA reads TGTGCCAGTAGTCCCCTCCCTGGGGGACAATTTGGCTACACCTTC. It is translated as CASSPLPGGQFGYTF.

The V gene is TRBV3-1 (or the pseudogene TRBV3-2), the J gene TRBJ2-2, with D perhaps TRBD1 (5 bases). The length of the CDR3 is 15 residues. Between the trimmed V and J ends, which lost 0 bases and 4 bases, there was a span of 9 bases. Looked up from germline, CDR1 is LGHDT and CDR2 is YNNKEL (reference sequence). This CDR3 is CASSQDRVITGELFF. The DNA of the CDR3 is TGTGCCAGCAGCCAAGACAGGGTTATCACCGGGGAGCTGTTTTTT.

This clone was counted a single time. Here the CDR3 reads CASRRGGGVVQPQHF. The CDR3 bases are TGTGCCAGCAGGAGGGGTGGCGGGGTTGTTCAGCCCCAGCATTTT. The J gene is TRBJ1-5, the V gene TRBV6-5; D perhaps matches TRBD1 (5 bases). Between the trimmed V and J ends, which lost 6 bases and 6 bases, there was a span of 18 bases. CDR1 is MNHEY, CDR2 SVGAGI, per germline. The CDR3 has 15 residues.

This rearrangement joins TRBV28 to TRBJ2-1; TRBD2 aligns across 8 bases. CDR1 and CDR2 from the germline V gene are MDHEN and SYDVKM. The CDR3 totals 16 residues. Trimming removed 3 bases from V and 4 bases from J; junction bases left unmatched: 8. The CDR3 DNA reads as TGTGCCAGCAGTTTTTCGGGGAGCGGGAGATACAATGAGCAGTTCTTC. Translated, it gives CASSFSGSGRYNEQFF.

Concerning this clone: Because the CDR3's place on the DNA is in doubt, the DNA is left out and the CDR3 is given as listed by TCRdb. The V gene is TRBV10-2, the J gene TRBJ1-2; TRBD1, as called in the table, went unchecked against the DNA. The germline V gene encodes CDR1 WSHSY and CDR2 SAAADI. From its first to its last residue, the CDR3 has 12 amino acids. CDR3 loop: CASSDGVGTGTF.

The chain links TRBV6-6 to TRBJ2-7; the match to TRBD1 covers 8 bases. The germline gives CDR1 MNHNY, CDR2 SVGAGI (reference sequence). The V gene end was trimmed by 6 bases and the J gene end by 2 bases; junction bases not matched to a gene: 12. The CDR3 is 16 amino acids. The DNA of the CDR3 is TGTGCCAGCAGCCTATCAGGGGGCAGCTACCCCTACGAGCAGTACTTC. Translated: CASSLSGGSYPYEQYF.

V gene TRBV19 combines with J gene TRBJ2-3; perhaps TRBD2 as D (6 bases). V was cut by 5 bases and J by 3 bases, with 18 bases left in between. Germline CDR1 and CDR2: LNHDA and SQIVND (reference sequence). This CDR3 region has 16 residues. The CDR3 reads CASSRGGAGRTDTQYF. In nucleotides, the CDR3 is TGTGCCAGTAGTCGGGGCGGGGCGGGGAGGACAGATACGCAGTATTTT.

The chain carries TRBV7-2 and TRBJ1-4; D perhaps matches TRBD1 (5 bases). The V gene lost 4 bases and the J gene lost 1 base, with 16 bases spanning the gap. Germline CDR1 SGHTA, CDR2 FQGNSA. The CDR3 length is 17 residues. CDR3 residues: CASSSSWWGETNEKLFF. The CDR3 region has the DNA TGTGCCAGCAGCTCCTCGTGGTGGGGGGAAACTAATGAAAAACTGTTTTTT.

The chain employs TRBV5-1 and TRBJ1-3; tentatively, D is TRBD1 (5 bases). Germline V gene sequence: CDR1 SGHRS, CDR2 YFSETQ. Trimming stripped 0 bases from V and 4 bases from J, with 14 bases between. The CDR3 loop spans 16 amino acids. The chain's CDR3 is CASSLAGGRDGNTIYF. In nucleotides, the CDR3 is TGCGCCAGCAGCTTGGCCGGGGGGAGAGACGGAAACACCATATATTTT.

There are a few counts of this clone. V is TRBV2 and J is TRBJ1-1; D is undetermined. The V gene's germline CDR1 is SNHLY and CDR2 FYNNEI. This CDR3 region has 12 residues. Between the trimmed V and J ends, which lost 10 bases and 1 base, there was a span of 10 bases. The CDR3 region has the DNA TGTGCCACCGGACGGGAGAACACTGAAGCTTTCTTT. It translates to CATGRENTEAFF.

This clone appeared many times. This rearrangement joins TRBV28 to TRBJ1-2, with D unclear. Germline V gene sequence: CDR1 MDHEN, CDR2 SYDVKM. V lost 5 bases and J 8 bases, leaving 15 bases between the germline ends. CDR3 length: 13 residues. The CDR3 sequence: CASSPIGIGGYTF. In DNA form, the CDR3 reads TGTGCCAGCAGTCCCATCGGGATCGGGGGCTACACCTTC.

The chain recombines TRBV3-1 (or the pseudogene TRBV3-2) with TRBJ2-7; TRBD2 agrees at 12 bases. The CDR3 totals 17 residues. The trim removed 3 bases at V and 8 bases at J, leaving 14 bases unmatched. Per the germline V gene, CDR1 is LGHDT and CDR2 is YNNKEL (reference sequence). The CDR3 nucleotides are TGTGCCAGCAGCCACCGCGGACTAGCGGGAATACCTACGAAGCAGTACTTC. Amino acids: CASSHRGLAGIPTKQYF.

CDR3 DNA sequence: TGTGCCAGCAGCTTCCCAGGGGATAGCTATGGCTACACCTTC. This encodes CASSFPGDSYGYTF. This rearrangement joins TRBV25-1 to TRBJ1-2; D is perhaps TRBD1 (6 bases). The CDR3 contains 14 residues. The V and J ends lost 6 bases and 4 bases respectively, with 15 bases between them. CDR1 MGHDK and CDR2 SYGVNS come from the germline V gene.

The chain links TRBV15 to TRBJ1-2, with unresolved D. This CDR3 has 12 amino acids. Per germline, CDR1 LNHNV and CDR2 YYDKDF (reference sequence). V was shortened by 3 bases and J by 6 bases, with 8 bases between the two germline ends. CDR3 DNA: TGTGCCACCAGCAGGGAGGGAAATGGCTACACCTTC. Its translation: CATSREGNGYTF.

J is TRBJ2-1 and V is TRBV5-1; TRBD2 matches at 8 bases. The CDR3 runs 14 residues. The trim removed 4 bases at V and 4 bases at J, leaving 4 bases unmatched. Germline V CDR1 and CDR2: SGHRS, YFSETQ. The CDR3 reads CASSPGGVYNEQFF. CDR3 nucleotide sequence: TGCGCCAGCAGCCCGGGAGGGGTATACAATGAGCAGTTCTTC.

The chain is built from TRBV5-1 and TRBJ2-2; 10 bases map to TRBD1. Germline CDR1 and CDR2: SGHRS and YFSETQ. The trim removed 4 bases at V and 7 bases at J, leaving 10 bases unmatched. The CDR3 covers 16 residues. Here the CDR3 reads CASSLDRGHEGGELFF. CDR3 DNA sequence: TGCGCCAGCAGCCTAGACAGGGGGCACGAGGGCGGGGAGCTGTTTTTT.

Concerning this clone itself: A junction boundary mismatches the germline segment, possibly from a read error. The CDR3 DNA reads TGTGCCAGCAGCCGAGATGGAGGAAGCACCATATATTTT. It codes for CASSRDGGSTIYF. The chain has TRBV7-8 and TRBJ1-3; unclear D gene. The CDR3 runs 13 residues. The germline gives CDR1 SGHVS, CDR2 FQNEAQ. Using reference TRBV7-8 and TRBJ1-3 for the parts outside the CDR3, the full variable domain is GAGVSQSPRYKVAKRGQDVALRCDPISGHVSLFWYQQALGQGPEFLTYFQNEAQLDKSGLPSDRFFAERPEGSVSTLKIQRTQQEDSAVYLCASSRDGGSTIYFGEGSWLTVV.

This clone appeared a single time. J is TRBJ1-3 and V is TRBV19, with 7 positions matching TRBD1. The germline V gene has CDR1 LNHDA and CDR2 SQIVND (reference sequence). The ends lost 7 bases at V and 8 bases at J; junction bases unmatched: 14. The CDR3 loop spans 15 amino acids. CDR3: CASTPGRQGHYTIYF. CDR3 DNA: TGTGCCAGTACCCCTGGGCGACAGGGACATTACACCATATATTTT.

As regards this clone: Other DNA variants within this sample encode the same CDR3. The chain is built from TRBV5-1 and TRBJ2-7; D gene ambiguous. V gave up 0 bases and J gave up 6 bases, with 7 bases separating them. The V gene's germline CDR1 is SGHRS and CDR2 YFSETQ. The CDR3 has 12 residues. The CDR3 region has the DNA TGCGCCAGCAGCTTGGGGGCACGCGAGCAGTACTTC. Its protein is CASSLGAREQYF.

The chain couples TRBV7-9 to TRBJ1-4; TRBD1 agrees at 7 bases. Germline assignment: CDR1 SEHNR and CDR2 FQNEAQ (reference sequence). The CDR3 covers 16 residues. The V segment lost 0 bases and the J segment 1 base; nucleotides outside the gene matches: 2. DNA for the CDR3: TGTGCCAGCAGCTTAGCGGGACAGAGAACTAATGAAAAACTGTTTTTT. Protein product: CASSLAGQRTNEKLFF. Together with reference TRBV7-9 and TRBJ1-4, the CDR3 gives the full variable domain: DTGVSQNPRHKITKRGQNVTFRCDPISEHNRLYWYRQTLGQGPEFLTYFQNEAQLEKSRLLSDRFSAERPKGSFSTLEIQRTEQGDSAMYLCASSLAGQRTNEKLFFGSGTQLSVL.

The V gene is TRBV15, the J gene TRBJ1-5; tentative D call: TRBD1 (5 bases). The germline V gene has CDR1 LNHNV and CDR2 YYDKDF (reference sequence). V dropped 4 bases and J dropped 6 bases, with 19 bases sitting between them. The CDR3 is 16 residues long. This CDR3 reads CATSTSGTASAQPQHF. DNA of the CDR3: TGTGCCACCAGCACTTCCGGGACTGCATCCGCTCAGCCCCAGCATTTT.

The CDR3 loop reads CASSPGQNYGYTF. The DNA for the CDR3 is TGTGCCAGCTCACCGGGCCAGAACTATGGCTACACCTTC. The chain is built from TRBV18 and TRBJ1-2; D unclear. The CDR3 spans 13 residues. The germline CDR1 and CDR2 sequences are KGHSH and LQKENI. Trimming left V 3 bases short and J 2 bases short, with 7 bases between. The whole variable domain, remainder taken from reference TRBV18 and TRBJ1-2, is NAGVMQNPRHLVRRRGQEARLRCSPMKGHSHVYWYRQLPEEGLKFMVYLQKENIIDESGMPKERFSAEFPKEGPSILRIQQVVRGDSAAYFCASSPGQNYGYTFGSGTRLTVV.

V usage is TRBV18 and J usage is TRBJ1-1; TRBD1 aligns across 7 bases. Germline V gene lookup returns CDR1 KGHSH and CDR2 LQKENI. The CDR3 sequence is 15 residues long. J lost 3 bases, V lost 2 bases, and 6 bases had no gene match. The CDR3 sequence is CASSPEGALDTEAFF. In DNA, the CDR3 is TGTGCCAGCTCACCAGAGGGGGCTCTAGACACTGAAGCTTTCTTT.

The V and J genes are TRBV7-9 and TRBJ2-1; 8 nucleotides line up with TRBD2. The CDR3 has 16 amino acids. Germline values: CDR1 SEHNR, CDR2 FQNEAQ (reference sequence). V dropped 4 bases and J dropped 12; count of bases not matched to a gene: 17. The CDR3 loop reads CASSSMGSGGSGSQFF. In nucleotides, the CDR3 is TGTGCCAGCAGCTCAATGGGGAGCGGGGGCTCTGGGTCGCAGTTCTTC.

V gene TRBV14 combines with J gene TRBJ2-3, with 8 bases that match TRBD2. CDR1 is SGHDN, CDR2 FVKESK, per germline. The CDR3 has 15 amino acids. The J segment lost 6 bases and the V segment lost 4 bases, leaving 9 bases of the junction unmatched. CDR3 in DNA: TGTGCCAGCAGCCTTGCGGGAGGCCACAGCGATACGCAGTATTTT. Translated: CASSLAGGHSDTQYF.

This clone has only a few counts. This sequence joins TRBV15 and TRBJ2-1, with TRBD1 matching over 9 bases. CDR1 is LNHNV and CDR2 is YYDKDF in the germline V gene (reference sequence). The length of the CDR3 is 16 residues. V trimming: 4 bases; J trimming: 0 bases; junction bases outside the gene matches: 4. CDR3 in DNA: TGTGCCACCAGCACACAGGGGGCTAGCTCCTACAATGAGCAGTTCTTC. Amino acid sequence: CATSTQGASSYNEQFF.

This chain joins TRBV7-8 and TRBJ2-3; D is ambiguous. The V end was cut by 4 bases, the J end by 2 bases, with 13 bases between. This CDR3 region has 15 residues. Germline lookup yields CDR1 SGHVS and CDR2 FQNEAQ. This CDR3 is CASSSPTTLTDTQYF. CDR3 bases: TGTGCCAGCAGCTCACCGACAACCCTCACAGATACGCAGTATTTT. The full variable domain, rest sourced from reference TRBV7-8 and TRBJ2-3, is GAGVSQSPRYKVAKRGQDVALRCDPISGHVSLFWYQQALGQGPEFLTYFQNEAQLDKSGLPSDRFFAERPEGSVSTLKIQRTQQEDSAVYLCASSSPTTLTDTQYFGPGTRLTVL.

The rearrangement links TRBV5-1 to TRBJ2-2, with 7 bases aligning to TRBD2. This CDR3 comprises 15 residues. In germline, CDR1 is SGHRS, CDR2 YFSETQ. The ends lost 0 bases at V and 3 bases at J; junction bases unmatched: 2. DNA for the CDR3: TGCGCCAGCAGCTTGGTGACTAGCTACACCGGGGAGCTGTTTTTT. It encodes CASSLVTSYTGELFF.

This rearrangement joins TRBV11-3 to TRBJ2-1; possibly TRBD2 for D (5 bases). Germline values: CDR1 SGHNT, CDR2 YENEEA. V lost 5 bases and J lost 8, with 19 bases in between. CDR3 size: 15 residues. This chain's CDR3 is CASSRRGMGSDEQFF. CDR3 coding DNA: TGTGCCAGCAGCCGCCGGGGAATGGGGTCCGATGAGCAGTTCTTC.

J is TRBJ1-1 and V is TRBV3-1 (or the pseudogene TRBV3-2); no reliable D call. CDR1 and CDR2 (germline): LGHDT, YNNKEL (reference sequence). V lost 6 bases and J lost 4, with 15 bases in between. CDR3 length: 14 amino acids. CDR3 region: CASSSSGRATEAFF. DNA for the CDR3: TGTGCCAGCAGTTCCTCCGGGAGGGCCACTGAAGCTTTCTTT.